The clone carrying this T cell receptor beta chain was seen only once. The antigen is undetermined. This CDR3 comprises 15 residues. V was clipped by 4 bases and J by 9 bases, with 19 bases between them. CDR1 is SEHNR, CDR2 FQNEAQ, per germline (reference sequence). This sample was taken from a study of post-analysis software for immune sequencing data. Included in the TCR beta cDNA libraries were unique molecular identifiers. MiXCR was run by TCRdb on the PCR reads, yielding one entry per CDR3 protein. Of 150,000 or so distinct CDR3 sequences listed, under 40% are singletons. Study outcomes and limitations: Five or six TRBV segments were more frequent in patients than controls; TRBV5-6, TRBV5-1 and TRBV20-1 belonged to this group.

The receptor comes from a girl aged 10 to 17 with multiple sclerosis. Sequences were derived from blood, sampled after autologous hematopoietic stem cell transplantation. The chain has TRBV7-9 and TRBJ2-1; D gene unclear. CDR3 sequence: CASSSLTASVGEQFF. The CDR3 DNA reads TGTGCCAGCAGCTCACTGACTGCGTCTGTTGGTGAGCAGTTCTTC.